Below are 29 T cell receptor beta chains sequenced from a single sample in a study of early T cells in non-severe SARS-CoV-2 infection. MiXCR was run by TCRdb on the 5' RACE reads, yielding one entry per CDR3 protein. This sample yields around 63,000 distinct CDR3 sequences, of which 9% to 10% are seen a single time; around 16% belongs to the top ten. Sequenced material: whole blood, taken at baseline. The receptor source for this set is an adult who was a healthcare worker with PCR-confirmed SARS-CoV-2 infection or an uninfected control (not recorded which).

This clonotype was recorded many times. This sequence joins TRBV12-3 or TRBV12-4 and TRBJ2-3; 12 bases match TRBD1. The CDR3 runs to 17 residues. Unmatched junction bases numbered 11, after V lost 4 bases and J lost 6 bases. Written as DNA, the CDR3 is TGTGCCAGCAGTTCTAGCGGGACAGGGGGCAACCGGGATACGCAGTATTTT. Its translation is CASSSSGTGGNRDTQYF.

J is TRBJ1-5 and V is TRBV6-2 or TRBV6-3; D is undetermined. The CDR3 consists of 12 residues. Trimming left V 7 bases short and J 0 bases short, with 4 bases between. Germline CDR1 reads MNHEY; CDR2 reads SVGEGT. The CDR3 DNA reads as TGTGCCAGCAATCGTAGCAATCAGCCCCAGCATTTT. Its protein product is CASNRSNQPQHF.

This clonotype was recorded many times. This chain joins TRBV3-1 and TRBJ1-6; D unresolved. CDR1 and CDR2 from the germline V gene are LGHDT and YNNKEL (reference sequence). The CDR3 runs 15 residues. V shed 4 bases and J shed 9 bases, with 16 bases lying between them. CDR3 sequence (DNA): TGTGCCAGCAGCCGCCGGCCCGGGGAAGGTTCACCCCTCCACTTT. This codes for CASSRRPGEGSPLHF.

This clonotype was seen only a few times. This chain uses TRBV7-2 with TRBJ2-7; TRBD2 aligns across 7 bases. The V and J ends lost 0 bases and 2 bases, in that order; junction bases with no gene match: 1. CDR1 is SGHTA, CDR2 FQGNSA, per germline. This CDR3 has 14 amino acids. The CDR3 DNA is TGTGCCAGCAGCTTAGCGGGAGGGCCCTACGAGCAGTACTTC. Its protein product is CASSLAGGPYEQYF.

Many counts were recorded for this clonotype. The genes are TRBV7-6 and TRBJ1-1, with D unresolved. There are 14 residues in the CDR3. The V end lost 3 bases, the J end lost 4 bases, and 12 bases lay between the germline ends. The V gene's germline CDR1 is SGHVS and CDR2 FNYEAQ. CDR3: CASSLGGWGTEAFF. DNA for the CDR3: TGTGCCAGCAGCTTGGGCGGGTGGGGCACTGAAGCTTTCTTT.

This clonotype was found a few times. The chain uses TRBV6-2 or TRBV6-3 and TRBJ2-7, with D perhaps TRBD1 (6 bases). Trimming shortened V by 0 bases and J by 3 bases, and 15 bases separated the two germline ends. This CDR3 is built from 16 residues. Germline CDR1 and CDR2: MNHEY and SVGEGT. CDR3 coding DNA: TGTGCCAGCAGTTACTCGGGCAGGGGTGATTTCTACGAGCAGTACTTC. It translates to CASSYSGRGDFYEQYF.

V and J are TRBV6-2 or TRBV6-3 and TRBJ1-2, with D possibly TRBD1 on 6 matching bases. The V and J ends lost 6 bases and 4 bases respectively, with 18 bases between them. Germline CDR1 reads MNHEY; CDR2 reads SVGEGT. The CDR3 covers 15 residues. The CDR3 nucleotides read TGTGCCAGCAGCGCGTTTTTTGGGGGCGGCTATGGCTACACCTTC. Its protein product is CASSAFFGGGYGYTF.

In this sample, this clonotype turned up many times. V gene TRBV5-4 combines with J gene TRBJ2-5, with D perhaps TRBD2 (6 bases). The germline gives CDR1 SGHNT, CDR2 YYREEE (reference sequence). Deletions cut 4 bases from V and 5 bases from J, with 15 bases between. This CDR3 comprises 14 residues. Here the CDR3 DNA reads TGTGCCAGCAGCCCCGGGGGTCCCCAGGAGACCCAGTACTTC. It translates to CASSPGGPQETQYF.

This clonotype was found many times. In DNA form, the CDR3 reads TGTGCCAGCAGTCCCCGCGACTCATATGGCTACACCTTC. This gives the protein CASSPRDSYGYTF. The chain couples TRBV6-2 or TRBV6-3 to TRBJ1-2; D unclear. The CDR3 is made up of 13 amino acids. Germline loops: CDR1 MNHEY, CDR2 SVGEGT. V dropped 5 bases and J dropped 5 bases, with 12 bases sitting between them.

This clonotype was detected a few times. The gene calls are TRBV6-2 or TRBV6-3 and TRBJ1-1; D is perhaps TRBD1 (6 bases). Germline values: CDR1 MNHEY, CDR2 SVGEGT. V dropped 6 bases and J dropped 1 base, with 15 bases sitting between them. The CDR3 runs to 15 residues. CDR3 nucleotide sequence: TGTGCCAGCAGAAGAGGGGGATCCTCGAACACTGAAGCTTTCTTT. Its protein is CASRRGGSSNTEAFF.

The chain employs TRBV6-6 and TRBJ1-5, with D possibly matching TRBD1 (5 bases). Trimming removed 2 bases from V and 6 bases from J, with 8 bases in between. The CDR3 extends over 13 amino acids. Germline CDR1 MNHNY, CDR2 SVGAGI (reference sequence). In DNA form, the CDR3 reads TGTGCCAGCAGTTACGAGGGGCTTCAGCCCCAGCATTTT. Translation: CASSYEGLQPQHF.

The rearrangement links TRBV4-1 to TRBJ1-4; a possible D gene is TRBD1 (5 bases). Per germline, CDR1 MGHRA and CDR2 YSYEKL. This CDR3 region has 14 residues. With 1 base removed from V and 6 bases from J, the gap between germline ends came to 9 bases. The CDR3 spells CASSQVSGHEKLFF. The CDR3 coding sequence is TGCGCCAGCAGCCAAGTGTCGGGGCATGAAAAACTGTTTTTT.

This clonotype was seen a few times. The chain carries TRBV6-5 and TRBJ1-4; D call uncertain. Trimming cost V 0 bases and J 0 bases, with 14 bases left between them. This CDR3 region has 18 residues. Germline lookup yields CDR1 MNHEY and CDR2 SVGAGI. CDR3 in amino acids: CASSYSKVLGATNEKLFF. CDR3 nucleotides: TGTGCCAGCAGTTACTCCAAAGTTTTGGGTGCAACTAATGAAAAACTGTTTTTT.

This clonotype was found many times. The CDR3 reads CAAARPGSYEQYF. CDR3 bases: TGTGCCGCAGCCCGTCCGGGGTCCTACGAGCAGTACTTC. The chain joins TRBV6-6 to TRBJ2-7, with D possibly being TRBD2 (5 bases). This CDR3 contains 13 residues. Looked up from germline, CDR1 is MNHNY and CDR2 is SVGAGI (reference sequence). Trimming removed 11 bases from V and 1 base from J, with 15 bases in between.

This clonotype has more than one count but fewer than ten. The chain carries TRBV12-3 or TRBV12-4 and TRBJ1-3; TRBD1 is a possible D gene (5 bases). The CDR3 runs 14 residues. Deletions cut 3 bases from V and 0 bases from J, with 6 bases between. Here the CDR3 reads CASSFGHSGNTIYF. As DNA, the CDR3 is TGTGCCAGCAGTTTTGGACACTCTGGAAACACCATATATTTT.

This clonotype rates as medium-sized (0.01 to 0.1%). The CDR3 region is CASSSGLNEKLFF. The CDR3 nucleotides read TGTGCCAGCAGCTCGGGGCTTAATGAAAAACTGTTTTTT. The rearrangement links TRBV7-6 to TRBJ1-4, with D tentatively TRBD1 (5 bases). CDR3 length: 13 residues. CDR1 is SGHVS and CDR2 is FNYEAQ in the germline V gene. Trimming cost V 4 bases and J 4 bases, with 7 bases left between them.

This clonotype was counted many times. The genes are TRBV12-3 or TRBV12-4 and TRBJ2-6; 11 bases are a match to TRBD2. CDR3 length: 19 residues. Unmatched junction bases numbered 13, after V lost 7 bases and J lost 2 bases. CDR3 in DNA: TGTGCCAGCACTGGGAGTTCGACTAGCGGGATTGCTGGGGCCAACGTCCTGACTTTC. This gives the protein CASTGSSTSGIAGANVLTF.

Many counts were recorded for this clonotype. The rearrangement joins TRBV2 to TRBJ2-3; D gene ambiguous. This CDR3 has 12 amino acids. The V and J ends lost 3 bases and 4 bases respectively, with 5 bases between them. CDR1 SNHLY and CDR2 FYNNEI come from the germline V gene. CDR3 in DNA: TGTGCCAGCAGTGACTTTTCAGATACGCAGTATTTT. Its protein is CASSDFSDTQYF.

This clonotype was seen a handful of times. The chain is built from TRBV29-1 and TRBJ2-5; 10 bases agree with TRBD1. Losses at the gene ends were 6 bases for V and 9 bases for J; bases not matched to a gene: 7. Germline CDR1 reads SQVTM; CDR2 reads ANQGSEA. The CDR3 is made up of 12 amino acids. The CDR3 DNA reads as TGCAGCGTATCGGGACAGGGGAGGCCCCAGTACTTC. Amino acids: CSVSGQGRPQYF.

The CDR3 spells CSARATSGANVLTF. CDR3 DNA: TGCAGTGCTAGAGCCACCTCTGGGGCCAACGTCCTGACTTTC. The chain couples TRBV20-1 to TRBJ2-6; D ambiguous. Germline V gives CDR1 DFQATT, CDR2 SNEGSKA (reference sequence). This CDR3 region has 14 residues. With 1 base removed from V and 0 bases from J, the gap between germline ends came to 4 bases.

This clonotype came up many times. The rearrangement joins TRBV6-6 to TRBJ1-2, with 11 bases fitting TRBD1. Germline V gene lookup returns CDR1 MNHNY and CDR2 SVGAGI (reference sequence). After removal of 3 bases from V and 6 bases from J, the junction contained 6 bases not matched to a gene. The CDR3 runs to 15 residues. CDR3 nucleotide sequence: TGTGCCAGCAGTTATCCCCCGGGACAGGGGGATGGCTACACCTTC. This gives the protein CASSYPPGQGDGYTF.

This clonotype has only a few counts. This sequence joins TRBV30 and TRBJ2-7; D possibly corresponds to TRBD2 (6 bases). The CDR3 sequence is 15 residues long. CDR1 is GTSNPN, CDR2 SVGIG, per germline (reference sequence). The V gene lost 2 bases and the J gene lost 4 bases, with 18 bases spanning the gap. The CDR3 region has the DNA TGTGCCTGGAGTACCCTTTGGAGGGGTAAATACGAGCAGTACTTC. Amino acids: CAWSTLWRGKYEQYF.

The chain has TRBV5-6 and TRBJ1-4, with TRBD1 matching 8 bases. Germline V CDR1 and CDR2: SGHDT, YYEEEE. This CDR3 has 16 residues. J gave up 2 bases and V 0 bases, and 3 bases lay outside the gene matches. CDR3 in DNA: TGTGCCAGCAGCTTGGACAGGGGGACTACTAATGAAAAACTGTTTTTT. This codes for CASSLDRGTTNEKLFF.

This CDR3 is CASKLTGGFYEQYF. Here the CDR3 DNA reads TGTGCCAGCAAATTAACTGGGGGCTTTTACGAGCAGTACTTC. The chain combines TRBV6-5 with TRBJ2-7; D is possibly TRBD1 (6 bases). There are 14 residues in the CDR3. CDR1 is MNHEY and CDR2 is SVGAGI in the germline V gene. V was clipped by 7 bases and J by 4 bases, with 17 bases between them.

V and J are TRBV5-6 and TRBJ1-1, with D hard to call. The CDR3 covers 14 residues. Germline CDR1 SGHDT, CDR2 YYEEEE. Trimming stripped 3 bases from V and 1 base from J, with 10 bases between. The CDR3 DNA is TGTGCCAGCAGCTGGGCCAAAGGGAACACTGAAGCTTTCTTT. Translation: CASSWAKGNTEAFF.

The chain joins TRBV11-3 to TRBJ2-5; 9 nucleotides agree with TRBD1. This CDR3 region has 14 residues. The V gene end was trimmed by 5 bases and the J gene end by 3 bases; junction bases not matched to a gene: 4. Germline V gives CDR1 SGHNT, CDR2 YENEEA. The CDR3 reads CASSPRQGEETQYF. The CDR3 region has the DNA TGTGCCAGCAGCCCGAGACAGGGGGAAGAGACCCAGTACTTC.

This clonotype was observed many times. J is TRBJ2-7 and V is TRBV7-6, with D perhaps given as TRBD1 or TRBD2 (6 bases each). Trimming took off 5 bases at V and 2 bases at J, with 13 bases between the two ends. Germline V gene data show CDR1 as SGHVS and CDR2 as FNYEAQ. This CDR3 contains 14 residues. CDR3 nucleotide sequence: TGTGCCAGCAGCCCCGGGGGCAGACCCTACGAGCAGTACTTC. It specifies CASSPGGRPYEQYF.

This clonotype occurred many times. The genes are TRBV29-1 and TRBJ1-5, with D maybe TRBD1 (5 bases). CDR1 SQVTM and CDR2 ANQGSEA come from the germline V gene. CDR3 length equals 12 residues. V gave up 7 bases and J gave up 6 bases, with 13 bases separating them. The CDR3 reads CSAGTGGQPQHF. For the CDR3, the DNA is TGCAGCGCCGGTACAGGAGGTCAGCCCCAGCATTTT.

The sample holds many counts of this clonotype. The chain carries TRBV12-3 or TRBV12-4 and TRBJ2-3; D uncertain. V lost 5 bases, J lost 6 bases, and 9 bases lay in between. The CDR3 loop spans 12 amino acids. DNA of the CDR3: TGTGCCAGCAGTCTTTCTAGGGATACGCAGTATTTT. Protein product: CASSLSRDTQYF.